Shown below are 21 T cell receptor beta chains from a single sample sequenced in a study of OX40 agonist ivuxolimab in advanced cancers. TCRdb keeps only in-frame clones here, not all; method: immunoSEQ multiplex PCR. The sample lists 60,000 to 80,000 clones, approximately 90% occurring once. The sample consisted of CD4+ or CD8+ T cells sorted from blood, taken in a trial of the OX40 agonist ivuxolimab. The receptor set was obtained from an adult with an advanced solid tumor such as melanoma, head and neck, liver or kidney cancer.

The V gene is TRBV4-3, the J gene TRBJ2-7, with a tentative D call TRBD2 (5 bases). The V gene lost 0 bases and the J gene lost 7 bases, with 10 bases spanning the gap. The CDR3 sequence is 13 residues long. The V gene's germline CDR1 is LGHNA and CDR2 YSLEER. The CDR3 DNA reads as TGCGCCAGCAGCCAAGATCGGTCGGGAGAGCAGTACTTC. Translated: CASSQDRSGEQYF.

This chain uses TRBV18 with TRBJ1-2; D perhaps matches TRBD1 (5 bases). Germline V gene lookup returns CDR1 KGHSH and CDR2 LQKENI. CDR3 size: 17 residues. The germline V and J ends were trimmed by 3 bases and 2 bases, with 19 bases remaining between them. The chain's CDR3 is CASSPQSTWTSNYGYTF. Here the CDR3 DNA reads TGTGCCAGCTCACCTCAAAGCACTTGGACATCGAACTATGGCTACACCTTC.

The chain combines TRBV18 with TRBJ2-7; TRBD2 matches at 12 bases. V shed 7 bases and J 5 bases; nucleotides not matched to a gene: 9. The CDR3 extends over 15 amino acids. Germline V CDR1 and CDR2: KGHSH, LQKENI. CDR3 residues: CASLKTSGSGNEQYF. The CDR3 nucleotides are TGTGCCAGCTTAAAGACTAGCGGGAGTGGTAACGAGCAGTACTTC. The whole variable domain, filled in from reference TRBV18 and TRBJ2-7, reads NAGVMQNPRHLVRRRGQEARLRCSPMKGHSHVYWYRQLPEEGLKFMVYLQKENIIDESGMPKERFSAEFPKEGPSILRIQQVVRGDSAAYFCASLKTSGSGNEQYFGPGTRLTVT.

The chain combines TRBV9 with TRBJ2-5, with 7 bases that match TRBD2. V trimming: 3 bases; J trimming: 9 bases; junction bases outside the gene matches: 8. The CDR3 loop spans 13 amino acids. CDR1 is SGDLS, CDR2 YYNGEE, per germline. The CDR3 spells CASSADPSGAQYF. The CDR3, as DNA: TGTGCCAGCAGCGCCGACCCGAGCGGGGCCCAGTACTTC. Using reference TRBV9 and TRBJ2-5 for the parts outside the CDR3, the full variable domain is DSGVTQTPKHLITATGQRVTLRCSPRSGDLSVYWYQQSLDQGLQFLIQYYNGEERAKGNILERFSAQQFPDLHSELNLSSLELGDSALYFCASSADPSGAQYFGPGTRLLVL.

The chain joins TRBV28 to TRBJ1-2; 7 nucleotides agree with TRBD1. The CDR3 length is 16 residues. Germline V gene sequence: CDR1 MDHEN, CDR2 SYDVKM. V trimming: 3 bases; J trimming: 5 bases; junction bases outside the gene matches: 12. CDR3 bases: TGTGCCAGCAGTTTGGGGGACAGAACGTGGACTTATGGCTACACCTTC. It specifies CASSLGDRTWTYGYTF.

About this clone: The same CDR3 arises from other DNA sequences in this sample as well. V and J are TRBV11-2 and TRBJ2-7, with 7 bases matching TRBD2. CDR3 length: 14 amino acids. After removal of 8 bases from V and 0 bases from J, the junction contained 7 bases not matched to a gene. Germline lookup yields CDR1 SGHAT and CDR2 FQNNGV. This CDR3 reads CASGRGGSSYEQYF. The CDR3 coding sequence is TGTGCCAGCGGTCGGGGCGGGAGCTCCTACGAGCAGTACTTC.

V and J are TRBV7-2 and TRBJ1-2, with 7 bases aligning to TRBD1. There are 14 residues in the CDR3. CDR1 is SGHTA, CDR2 FQGNSA, per germline. Losses at the gene ends were 7 bases for V and 1 base for J; bases not matched to a gene: 6. CDR3 region: CASTRDSNNYGYTF. CDR3 bases: TGTGCCAGCACCCGGGACAGTAATAACTATGGCTACACCTTC.

V and J are TRBV18 and TRBJ2-7; the D gene is possibly TRBD1 (5 bases). In germline, CDR1 is KGHSH, CDR2 LQKENI. The CDR3 runs 14 residues. Trimming took off 5 bases at V and 2 bases at J, with 13 bases between the two ends. CDR3 coding DNA: TGTGCCAGCTCAATTTCAGGGTCCGCCTACGAGCAGTACTTC. It codes for CASSISGSAYEQYF.

The J gene is TRBJ1-4, the V gene TRBV19; 7 bases align to TRBD1. J lost 8 bases, V lost 5 bases, and 2 bases had no gene match. The CDR3 consists of 12 residues. Germline V gives CDR1 LNHDA, CDR2 SQIVND (reference sequence). CDR3 nucleotide sequence: TGTGCCAGTAGTCTGACAGGGGAAAAACTGTTTTTT. It codes for CASSLTGEKLFF.

A few counts support this clone. The chain has TRBV7-8 and TRBJ1-5; D not certain. From germline, CDR1 is SGHVS and CDR2 FQNEAQ. The CDR3 is made up of 13 amino acids. The V gene lost 2 bases and the J gene lost 7 bases, with 9 bases spanning the gap. The CDR3 sequence is CASSLSFEQPQHF. In DNA, the CDR3 is TGTGCCAGCAGCTTATCCTTTGAACAGCCCCAGCATTTT.

The chain is built from TRBV18 and TRBJ2-7; maybe TRBD2 (6 bases). V was pared by 5 bases and J by 2 bases, with 13 bases between. The CDR3 sequence is 14 residues long. Germline assignment: CDR1 KGHSH and CDR2 LQKENI. The CDR3 nucleotides read TGTGCCAGCTCATCCGGGACTCGTCCCTACGAGCAGTACTTC. Translating gives CASSSGTRPYEQYF.

The chain employs TRBV6-1 and TRBJ2-1, with 15 positions matching TRBD2. Per germline, CDR1 MNHNS and CDR2 SASEGT. V lost 4 bases, J lost 5 bases, and 6 bases stayed unmatched. The CDR3 has 17 amino acids. CDR3 DNA sequence: TGTGCCAGCAGTGGCGGGACTAGCGGGAGGCCACACAATGAGCAGTTCTTC. This encodes CASSGGTSGRPHNEQFF.

This clone was seen just once. The rearrangement joins TRBV14 to TRBJ2-7; D is uncertain. Germline values: CDR1 SGHDN, CDR2 FVKESK. The CDR3 has 14 residues. V was pared by 2 bases and J by 2 bases, with 10 bases between. The DNA for the CDR3 is TGTGCCAGCAGCCAACAACTAAAGACCTACGAGCAGTACTTC. Translation gives CASSQQLKTYEQYF. Combining the CDR3 with reference TRBV14 and TRBJ2-7 gives the whole variable domain EAGVTQFPSHSVIEKGQTVTLRCDPISGHDNLYWYRRVMGKEIKFLLHFVKESKQDESGMPNNRFLAERTGGTYSTLKVQPAELEDSGVYFCASSQQLKTYEQYFGPGTRLTVT.

This clone was counted a single time. The chain has TRBV7-8 and TRBJ1-6, with a weak D call TRBD1 (5 bases). Germline V CDR1 and CDR2: SGHVS, FQNEAQ. CDR3 size: 15 residues. V lost 7 bases and J 1 base, leaving 11 bases between the germline ends. The CDR3: CASTSQGSYNSPLHF. CDR3 nucleotides: TGTGCCAGCACCTCCCAGGGTTCCTATAATTCACCCCTCCACTTT.

This clone was detected only once. This chain joins TRBV14 and TRBJ1-1, with TRBD1 matching 9 bases. Germline CDR1 SGHDN, CDR2 FVKESK. Trimming at V came to 7 bases and at J to 4 bases, leaving 4 bases not matched to a gene. The CDR3 length is 13 residues. The CDR3 reads CASKRDRVTEAFF. The CDR3 DNA sequence: TGTGCCAGCAAACGGGACAGGGTCACTGAAGCTTTCTTT.

This clone is a singleton in its sample. The chain carries TRBV11-3 and TRBJ2-5; TRBD2 aligns across 8 bases. Trimming at V came to 2 bases and at J to 2 bases, leaving 7 bases not matched to a gene. Germline V lookup: CDR1 SGHNT, CDR2 YENEEA. This CDR3 has 16 residues. The CDR3 coding sequence is TGTGCCAGCAGCTTATCGAGGACGGGGGGGCAAGAGACCCAGTACTTC. Its protein product is CASSLSRTGGQETQYF.

V usage is TRBV19 and J usage is TRBJ1-1, with 7 nucleotides matching TRBD1. V gave up 3 bases and J gave up 4 bases; unmatched junction bases: 5. The CDR3 sequence is 14 residues long. Looked up from germline, CDR1 is LNHDA and CDR2 is SQIVND (reference sequence). CDR3 nucleotides: TGTGCCAGTAGTATGAAGGGGGCCGGCACTGAAGCTTTCTTT. Translated: CASSMKGAGTEAFF. The full variable domain, rest sourced from reference TRBV19 and TRBJ1-1, is DGGITQSPKYLFRKEGQNVTLSCEQNLNHDAMYWYRQDPGQGLRLIYYSQIVNDFQKGDIAEGYSVSREKKESFPLTVTSAQKNPTAFYLCASSMKGAGTEAFFGQGTRLTVV.

J is TRBJ1-2 and V is TRBV7-8, with unresolved D. CDR3 length: 15 residues. CDR1 SGHVS and CDR2 FQNEAQ come from the germline V gene. V was clipped by 5 bases and J by 6 bases, with 19 bases between them. CDR3 coding DNA: TGTGCCAGCAGCCCCAGGACGGGATTATTAGATGGCTACACCTTC. This gives the protein CASSPRTGLLDGYTF.

The CDR3 reads CASSLGWVKRTDTQYF. CDR3 coding DNA: TGTGCCAGCAGCTTAGGTTGGGTCAAGCGCACAGATACGCAGTATTTT. This chain joins TRBV7-9 and TRBJ2-3; D is uncertain. The CDR3 is 16 residues long. CDR1 and CDR2 (germline): SEHNR, FQNEAQ (reference sequence). Trimming left V 1 base short and J 1 base short, with 12 bases between.

This chain connects TRBV10-1 to TRBJ1-4; D possibly corresponds to TRBD1 (5 bases). V was clipped by 4 bases and J by 6 bases, with 18 bases between them. The length of the CDR3 is 16 residues. CDR1 is WNHNN and CDR2 is SYGVQD in the germline V gene (reference sequence). The CDR3 loop is CASSANRLPLYEKLFF. The CDR3 DNA reads as TGCGCCAGCAGTGCCAACAGGCTACCTCTCTATGAAAAACTGTTTTTT.

DNA for the CDR3: TGTGCCAGCTCAGCTATTGTATTGACAGGGGTGGGGGAGCAGTACTTC. It codes for CASSAIVLTGVGEQYF. V gene TRBV18 combines with J gene TRBJ2-7; 8 nucleotides match TRBD1. Germline V gene lookup returns CDR1 KGHSH and CDR2 LQKENI. This CDR3 is built from 16 residues. The junction had 16 bases not matched to a gene; V was cut back by 5 bases and J by 7 bases.